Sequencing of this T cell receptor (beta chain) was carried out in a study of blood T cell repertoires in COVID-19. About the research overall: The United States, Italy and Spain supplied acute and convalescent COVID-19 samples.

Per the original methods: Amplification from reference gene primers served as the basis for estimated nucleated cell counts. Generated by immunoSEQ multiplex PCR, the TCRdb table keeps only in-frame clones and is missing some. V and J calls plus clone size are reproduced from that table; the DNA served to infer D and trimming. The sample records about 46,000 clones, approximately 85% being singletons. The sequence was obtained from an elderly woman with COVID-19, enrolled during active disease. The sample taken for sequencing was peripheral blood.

The CDR3 protein is CASRTGSHQETQYF. The CDR3, as DNA: TGTGCCAGCAGGACCGGGTCCCACCAAGAGACCCAGTACTTC. The chain couples TRBV2 to TRBJ2-5, with D unclear. Trimming removed 6 bases from V and 0 bases from J, with 11 bases in between. The CDR3 has 14 amino acids. Germline CDR1 reads SNHLY; CDR2 reads FYNNEI.